This T cell receptor beta chain was retrieved from a study of cytomegalovirus exposure and HLA in healthy donors (dated by TCRdb to 2015 to 2018). At the level of the whole study: An earlier analysis of under 600 of the donors reported more than 250 Gb of sequence data and some 120 million unique TCR beta sequences from 190 million or so T cells. Among almost 400 genotyped donors of the cohort, an average of about 240,000 unique TCR beta nucleotide sequences were sequenced per donor, roughly 18% of them non-productive. Class I and class II HLA loci were covered by the typing at four-digit resolution. Typing coverage differed by locus: A, B, C, DRB1 and DQB1 were typed in about 620-640 donors, DQA1 in about 550, DPA1 in some 610, and DPB1 in just under 480. Around 320 gigabases of sequencing data and 70 million to 85 million unique TCR sequences were included in an early release covering 550 to 800 HLA-typed donors. All discovery cohort repertoires had been generated using a single sequencing platform. The genetic ancestry cluster associated with self-reported Caucasian donors included about 84% of the approximately 430 genotyped donors. Roughly 5 DR-DQ haplotypes were handled as single units for association and clustering, since linkage in the cohort was strong. In a later genetic analysis, genome-wide SNP genotypes for about three fifths of the roughly 670 donors were used, and that subset was treated as a discovery cohort. A separate validation cohort of approximately 120 different subjects was used in addition to the 666-subject first cohort. The study aimed to test whether signatures of past pathogen exposure could be identified by cataloging public T cell receptors. High-throughput TCR immunosequencing, statistical association of individual TCRs with disease status, and machine learning were combined to predict cytomegalovirus infection status. An earlier analysis of 587 of the donors used high-throughput TCR beta sequencing to judge whether each TCR beta V gene segment behaved as functional or pseudogenic. The study profiled the T cell repertoires of hundreds of subjects by immunosequencing and related them to cytomegalovirus serostatus. Alongside the repertoire data, information on donor age, sex, ethnicity and CMV serostatus was compiled. Rather than drawing on any new phenotypic data, the later analysis identified candidate immune exposures from TCR beta sequences and the way those sequences occurred across donors. A later analysis re-examined previously published TCR beta repertoires from more than 550 donors and added high-resolution HLA genotyping to investigate patterns of TCR occurrence.

The method was the immunoSEQ multiplex PCR assay. For the multiplex PCR, a mixture combining 60 forward primers for TCR Vbeta segments and 13 reverse primers for TCR Jbeta segments was used. Amplification of the CDR3 region of rearranged TCR beta genes was performed with a multiplex PCR assay on genomic DNA. The amplified TCR beta libraries were sequenced on the Illumina HiSeq System as 87-base-pair reads. The paper's data handling went like this. A later analysis tallied 75 million to 85 million unique TCR beta chains across the 600 to 700 repertoires, and about 10 million of those chains were shared by two or more donors. A nearest-neighbor algorithm error-corrected the raw reads and collapsed the reads into unique sequences, merging closely related sequences to remove PCR and sequencing errors. To assign V, D and J gene segments, CDR3 sequences were aligned to IMGT reference sequences. Each retained sequence needed at least a six-nucleotide match to both a V gene segment and a J gene segment. A rearrangement was called productive if the CDR3 had no stop codons and remained in frame with V and J, and every other rearrangement was called non-productive. CDR3 was defined by IMGT convention, running from the second conserved V-encoded cysteine to the conserved J-encoded phenylalanine. In an earlier analysis of more than 550 of the donors, sequences lacking an unambiguous match to a single V gene segment were excluded. An earlier analysis of several hundred of the donors called V segments functional above 56.7% productive rearrangements and segregating when the between-donor standard deviation exceeded 5%. To diagnose cytomegalovirus status from the catalog of TCR beta chain sequences, a statistical classification framework was built. V and J gene assignment, in a later analysis, came from comparing TCR nucleotide sequences with IMGT/GENE-DB human TR gene sequences. Using the TCRdist pipeline, a later analysis assigned CDR3 sequences along with most-parsimonious VDJ recombination scenarios. A later analysis defined each TCR beta chain by its CDR3 amino acid sequence plus V-gene family, and excluded reads lacking a unique V-gene family. A later analysis removed 600 or so highly shared, low-generation-probability nucleotide sequences to deal with suspected cross-contamination and a sequencing artifact. A later analysis calculated a clonal expansion index for each public chain from normalized within-repertoire ranks of inferred template counts. Generation probabilities in a later analysis came from a VDJ recombination model fitted to out-of-frame rearrangements, and those results were checked against IGoR. Hypergeometric tests were used in a later analysis to score TCR-TCR, TCR-HLA and TCR-CMV co-occurrence, with a repertoire-size bias correction applied to the TCR pairs. A later analysis estimated false discovery rates by permuting HLA or CMV assignments 20 times. In a later analysis, co-occurring TCRs were grouped using DBSCAN, with TCRdist sequence similarity added in when clustering inside HLA-allele-positive subsets. Repertoires with fewer than 30,000 or more than 120,000 public chains, plus five repertoires with anomalous nucleotide sharing, were excluded from co-occurrence clustering. Here the immuneACCESS table is served through TCRdb, limited to in-frame sequences with V and J called. Missing clones are a known gap in these copies; in checked studies unresolved V genes cover under half, and the rest lacks a known reason. V, J and clone size derive from that table, while D and trimming were established from the DNA sequence. The sample table shows under 300,000 clones, and 85% to 95% are seen once. The ten largest clones capture 1.7% of the sample.

The germline V gene yields SGHRS for CDR1 and YFSETQ for CDR2. V and J are trimmed by 6 bases and 3 bases, and the gene matches miss 8 bases of the junction. Measured from the cysteine to the phenylalanine, the CDR3 is 14 residues long. Just CDR3 DNA is preserved here, 42 bases in frame from base 1. The cohort was made up of 666 healthy bone marrow donors. At the time of sampling, all cohort members were nominally healthy, though unrecorded immune exposures were likely present. The donor tested CMV seronegative and was one of the 352 seronegative cohort members. A peripheral blood sample was provided by each donor, and peripheral blood mononuclear cells were used for TCR beta sequencing. The Qiagen DNeasy Blood Extraction Kit was used to extract genomic DNA from the blood cell samples. For this clone: No cognate antigen has been identified for it. No base quality information exists; no much larger clone differs at one position.

General findings and caveats noted by the study authors: The authors suggested that the approach could potentially be generalized to other disease states and immunological phenotypes. A later genetic analysis associated a missense DCLRE1C variant with V-gene and J-gene trimming of TCR beta chains, and an independent cohort replicated the association. Several of the top co-occurrence clusters appeared to be linked to parvovirus B19, influenza, CMV and Epstein-Barr virus, according to a later analysis. Correlated functional status among segregating V segments might reflect linkage disequilibrium, but an unknown experimental factor could not be ruled out. Roughly 15 rarely observed V segments, including chromosome 9 orphons, were excluded from the earlier analysis of approximately 500 of the donors because counts were too low. In an earlier analysis of some 640 of the donors, most TCR beta V segments were observed in productive rearrangements about 87% or about 30% of the time, broadly matching IMGT annotations. A further reported finding was that TCR beta sequences accurately predicted the HLA-A and HLA-B alleles for most subjects in the first cohort. Some IMGT-functional V segments, including TRBV6-2 and TRBV6-3, could not be told apart with the 87-base-pair reads, so those segments were excluded. In a later analysis, HLA-associated TCR beta chains were found to be more clonally expanded and to have lower generation probabilities than equally common non-associated chains. In a later analysis, TCR association rates were found to vary across HLA loci, with the most associated TCRs seen for DRB1 alleles and the fewest for HLA-C alleles. When HLA alleles, especially DR and DQ, strongly co-occurred, attributing TCR associations to individual alleles was difficult. According to a later genetic analysis, donors in an Asian-associated ancestry cluster had fewer N-insertions in productive TCRs than the approximately 700-donor mean. While some public TCRs were present in many individuals, most TCR sequences turned up only very rarely across donors. The presence/absence analyses assumed that sequencing depth was roughly uniform across donors, and that assumption may not be true. HLA typing was unavailable for some donors at each locus, so association tests used only the typed subset. Specific HLA alleles were associated with around 18,000 TCR beta sequences at a false discovery rate of 0.05 in a later analysis. Immune exposure information for the cohort was limited to CMV serostatus. In a later analysis, most CMV-associated TCR beta chains were found to appear HLA-restricted, with HLA associations seemingly driven largely by CMV exposure. The study listed 150 to 200 TCR beta chains as associated with cytomegalovirus. A few of the identified cytomegalovirus-associated TCR beta chains were confirmed in vitro to be specific for cytomegalovirus antigens. The sequencing pipeline was judged likely to have produced a cluster of highly shared sequence variants as a technical artifact. In this cohort, only TCR beta chains were sequenced, and detectable features were limited by the absence of alpha or paired-chain data. In both the original and validation cohorts, the classifier was reported to diagnose cytomegalovirus status with high specificity and sensitivity.

Sequencing was carried out using PBMCs. This clonotype originated in a girl aged 2 to 9 in good health and CMV-seronegative. The rearrangement joined TRBV5-1 to TRBJ1-1; TRBD1 agrees with 7 junctional bases. The sequenced DNA is TGCGCCAGCACCGCAGGGGGGTCGGACACTGAAGCTTTCTTT. Translated, it gives CASTAGGSDTEAFF.